The T cell receptor beta chain under discussion was sequenced for a study of spatial heterogeneity in lung cancer. Broader study findings: Ubiquitous expanded tumor TCRs were observed in blood more at resection than follow-up.

TCRdb called the 5' RACE reads again in MiXCR, with one record for every CDR3 protein. The sample holds tens of thousands of distinct CDR3 sequences; approximately 13% are singletons and the top ten take 50% to 60%. CDR3 length: 13 residues. Trimming cost V 5 bases and J 2 bases, with 11 bases left between them. The V gene's germline CDR1 is DFQATT and CDR2 SNEGSKA (reference sequence). Time point in this sample: sample taken at primary tumor resection. Donors were under 90 untreated early-stage non-small cell lung cancer patients. Without sorting, whole RNA was sequenced from tumor, nontumor lung or frozen PBMC. This clonotype was detected only a few times. Its antigen is unknown.

The source was PBMCs, collected at surgery. The genes are TRBV20-1 and TRBJ2-3, with D possibly being TRBD1 or TRBD2 (5 bases each). This sequence was found in a male donor with early-stage non-small cell lung cancer. CDR3 DNA sequence: TGCAGTGCTTCTGGGGGATTCACAGATACGCAGTATTTT. As protein: CSASGGFTDTQYF.